This T cell receptor (beta chain) was found in a study of shared clonotypes between healthy human individuals. TCRdb keeps only in-frame clones here, not all; method: immunoSEQ multiplex PCR. The sample consists of 2 million to 2.5 million clones, just over 90% of them appearing once. The CDR3 totals 16 residues. Germline CDR1 SGHAT, CDR2 FQNNGV. V was cut by 3 bases and J by 3 bases, with 14 bases left in between. The source of this sequence is a man in his late teens or twenties in good health. Some clones in this sample may be carry-over from other donors' samples. The sample consisted of naive CD4+ T cells from PBMCs. Subset in this sample: CD45RA+ positively selected. The V and J genes are TRBV11-2 and TRBJ2-2; possibly TRBD1 or TRBD2 for D (5 bases each). The CDR3 loop is CASSLGDLRDTGELFF. Here the CDR3 DNA reads TGTGCCAGCAGCTTGGGGGATCTTAGGGACACCGGGGAGCTGTTTTTT.